The rows below give T cell receptor beta chains drawn from one sample of a study of neurological immune-mediated disorders. Using its own MiXCR run on the 5' RACE reads, TCRdb lists one record per CDR3 protein. The sample has 60,000 to 70,000 distinct CDR3 sequences; more than 4.5% are singletons. Sequences were obtained from PBMCs. These receptors came from a human donor with multiple sclerosis. The donor label of this sample is uncertain. CDR3s include the opening cysteine and the closing phenylalanine or tryptophan. Fields, in order: CDR3 protein, CDR3 DNA, J gene, CDR3 length, clone size, V gene, D gene. The D gene is left open where the match is weak. Rows give clone size only sometimes, using once, few, many, or a class for an expanded clone.

CDR3aa: CASRGQGANVLTF
CDR3nt: TGCGCCTCGCGGGGGCAAGGGGCCAACGTCCTGACTTTC
j_gene: TRBJ2-6
len: 13
abundance: few
v_gene: TRBV4-1
d_gene: -

CDR3aa: CASATVRGGGDTQYF
CDR3nt: TGTGCCAGCGCGACGGTACGGGGGGGCGGAGATACGCAGTATTTT
j_gene: TRBJ2-3
len: 15
abundance: many
v_gene: TRBV6-6
d_gene: TRBD2

CDR3aa: CSVGGDTTYEQYF
CDR3nt: TGCAGCGTGGGGGGGGACACAACCTACGAGCAGTACTTC
j_gene: TRBJ2-7
len: 13
abundance: many
v_gene: TRBV29-1
d_gene: -

CDR3aa: CASSDSPIDTQYF
CDR3nt: TGTGCCAGCAGCGATAGCCCCATCGATACGCAGTATTTT
j_gene: TRBJ2-3
len: 13
abundance: many
v_gene: TRBV9
d_gene: -

CDR3aa: CASSQDVVVFSYEQYF
CDR3nt: TGCGCCAGCAGCCAAGATGTAGTCGTCTTCTCCTACGAGCAGTACTTC
j_gene: TRBJ2-7
len: 16
abundance: many
v_gene: TRBV4-1
d_gene: -

CDR3aa: CSARRQSTGELFF
CDR3nt: TGCAGTGCTAGAAGGCAGAGTACCGGGGAGCTGTTTTTT
j_gene: TRBJ2-2
len: 13
abundance: many
v_gene: TRBV20-1
d_gene: -

CDR3aa: CASSQGSMSYTF
CDR3nt: TGTGCCAGCAGCCAAGGTTCTATGAGCTACACCTTC
j_gene: TRBJ1-2
len: 12
abundance: many
v_gene: TRBV14
d_gene: -

CDR3aa: CASSLGQPNTWELFF
CDR3nt: TGCGCCAGCAGCCTGGGACAGCCGAACACCTGGGAGCTGTTTTTT
j_gene: TRBJ2-2
len: 15
abundance: many
v_gene: TRBV5-1
d_gene: TRBD1

CDR3aa: CASTDGPSEAFF
CDR3nt: TGTGCCAGCACGGACGGGCCGTCTGAAGCTTTCTTT
j_gene: TRBJ1-1
len: 12
abundance: many
v_gene: TRBV12-3/TRBV12-4
d_gene: -

CDR3aa: CASRRTSGEQYF
CDR3nt: TGTGCCAGCAGACGTACTAGCGGGGAGCAGTACTTC
j_gene: TRBJ2-7
len: 12
abundance: many
v_gene: TRBV12-3/TRBV12-4
d_gene: TRBD2

CDR3aa: CSARDRGGPETQYF
CDR3nt: TGCAGTGCTAGAGATCGGGGGGGTCCAGAGACCCAGTACTTC
j_gene: TRBJ2-5
len: 14
abundance: many
v_gene: TRBV20-1
d_gene: TRBD2

CDR3aa: CASSPKAGGSHTGELFF
CDR3nt: TGTGCCAGCTCACCCAAGGCGGGGGGCTCCCACACCGGGGAGCTGTTTTTT
j_gene: TRBJ2-2
len: 17
abundance: many
v_gene: TRBV18
d_gene: TRBD2

CDR3aa: CASSLGPSLGNEQFF
CDR3nt: TGTGCCAGCAGCTTAGGACCCAGCCTTGGCAATGAGCAGTTCTTC
j_gene: TRBJ2-1
len: 15
abundance: many
v_gene: TRBV7-6
d_gene: -

CDR3aa: CASSLGDDSYEQYF
CDR3nt: TGCGCCAGCAGCTTGGGAGACGACTCCTACGAGCAGTACTTC
j_gene: TRBJ2-7
len: 14
abundance: few
v_gene: TRBV5-1
d_gene: -

CDR3aa: CASGRFSNEQFF
CDR3nt: TGTGCCAGCGGACGGTTCTCGAATGAGCAGTTCTTC
j_gene: TRBJ2-1
len: 12
abundance: many
v_gene: TRBV7-2
d_gene: -

CDR3aa: CASSFSQGNEQFF
CDR3nt: TGTGCCAGCAGCTTTTCCCAGGGAAATGAGCAGTTCTTC
j_gene: TRBJ2-1
len: 13
abundance: many
v_gene: TRBV7-9
d_gene: -

CDR3aa: CASSPRDRGNEKLFF
CDR3nt: TGTGCCAGCAGTCCTCGGGACAGGGGTAATGAAAAACTGTTTTTT
j_gene: TRBJ1-4
len: 15
abundance: many
v_gene: TRBV27
d_gene: TRBD1

CDR3aa: CASSPKLGDEQYF
CDR3nt: TGTGCCAGCAGTCCGAAGTTAGGGGACGAGCAGTACTTC
j_gene: TRBJ2-7
len: 13
abundance: many
v_gene: TRBV6-5
d_gene: -

CDR3aa: CSARGTGYTGELFF
CDR3nt: TGCAGTGCTAGGGGGACAGGGTACACCGGGGAGCTGTTTTTT
j_gene: TRBJ2-2
len: 14
abundance: many
v_gene: TRBV20-1
d_gene: TRBD1

CDR3aa: CASSSYYRSGELFF
CDR3nt: TGTGCCAGCAGTTCTTACTACCGCTCCGGGGAGCTGTTTTTT
j_gene: TRBJ2-2
len: 14
abundance: many
v_gene: TRBV27
d_gene: -

CDR3aa: CASTATRDRSRGGYTF
CDR3nt: TGTGCCAGCACCGCAACGCGGGACAGGTCTAGAGGAGGCTACACCTTC
j_gene: TRBJ1-2
len: 16
abundance: many
v_gene: TRBV6-6
d_gene: TRBD1

CDR3aa: CASSPKGDPYEQYF
CDR3nt: TGCGCCAGCAGCCCCAAGGGGGATCCCTACGAGCAGTACTTC
j_gene: TRBJ2-7
len: 14
abundance: many
v_gene: TRBV5-1
d_gene: -

CDR3aa: CASSLWGQSRAFF
CDR3nt: TGTGCCAGCAGCTTATGGGGTCAGAGCAGGGCTTTCTTT
j_gene: TRBJ1-1
len: 13
abundance: many
v_gene: TRBV7-2
d_gene: -

CDR3aa: CASSWGGGSTYEQYF
CDR3nt: TGTGCCAGCAGCTGGGGAGGGGGATCCACCTACGAGCAGTACTTC
j_gene: TRBJ2-7
len: 15
abundance: many
v_gene: TRBV7-2
d_gene: -

CDR3aa: CASSEGQYNEQFF
CDR3nt: TGCGCCAGCAGCGAGGGACAGTACAATGAGCAGTTCTTC
j_gene: TRBJ2-1
len: 13
abundance: -
v_gene: TRBV5-1
d_gene: TRBD1

CDR3aa: CASSLNRGYEQYF
CDR3nt: TGTGCCAGCAGTTTAAACAGGGGCTACGAGCAGTACTTC
j_gene: TRBJ2-7
len: 13
abundance: many
v_gene: TRBV12-3/TRBV12-4
d_gene: TRBD1

CDR3aa: CASSLGPGGVDTEAFF
CDR3nt: TGCGCCAGCAGCTTGGGGCCAGGGGGAGTGGATACTGAAGCTTTCTTT
j_gene: TRBJ1-1
len: 16
abundance: many
v_gene: TRBV5-1
d_gene: TRBD1

CDR3aa: CSVGGGADTQYF
CDR3nt: TGCAGCGTTGGGGGCGGGGCAGATACGCAGTATTTT
j_gene: TRBJ2-3
len: 12
abundance: -
v_gene: TRBV29-1
d_gene: -

CDR3aa: CASSLLAGGYNNEQFF
CDR3nt: TGTGCCAGCAGTCTCCTAGCGGGGGGTTATAACAATGAGCAGTTCTTC
j_gene: TRBJ2-1
len: 16
abundance: many
v_gene: TRBV11-2
d_gene: TRBD2

CDR3aa: CAIKVSEISGANVLTF
CDR3nt: TGTGCCATCAAGGTTTCGGAGATTTCTGGGGCCAACGTCCTGACTTTC
j_gene: TRBJ2-6
len: 16
abundance: many
v_gene: TRBV10-3
d_gene: -

CDR3aa: CAGGQPNTGELFF
CDR3nt: TGTGCGGGGGGGCAGCCGAACACCGGGGAGCTGTTTTTT
j_gene: TRBJ2-2
len: 13
abundance: many
v_gene: TRBV10-3
d_gene: -

CDR3aa: CASSPSGGLGNQPQHF
CDR3nt: TGCGCCAGCAGCCCGTCGGGGGGGTTGGGCAATCAGCCCCAGCATTTT
j_gene: TRBJ1-5
len: 16
abundance: many
v_gene: TRBV5-1
d_gene: -

CDR3aa: CATSSYRDTEAFF
CDR3nt: TGTGCCACCAGCTCTTATAGGGACACTGAAGCTTTCTTT
j_gene: TRBJ1-1
len: 13
abundance: many
v_gene: TRBV15
d_gene: -

CDR3aa: CAIGQVSYEQYF
CDR3nt: TGTGCCATCGGACAGGTCTCCTACGAGCAGTACTTC
j_gene: TRBJ2-7
len: 12
abundance: many
v_gene: TRBV6-5
d_gene: TRBD1

CDR3aa: CASSEPASFRDEQFF
CDR3nt: TGTGCCAGCAGTGAACCCGCCTCATTTCGGGATGAGCAGTTCTTC
j_gene: TRBJ2-1
len: 15
abundance: many
v_gene: TRBV6-1
d_gene: -

CDR3aa: CAWSRGHYEQYF
CDR3nt: TGTGCCTGGAGTCGGGGCCACTACGAGCAGTACTTC
j_gene: TRBJ2-7
len: 12
abundance: -
v_gene: TRBV30
d_gene: -

CDR3aa: CSAGRLISGNTIYF
CDR3nt: TGCAGTGCCGGCCGACTGATCTCTGGAAACACCATATATTTT
j_gene: TRBJ1-3
len: 14
abundance: -
v_gene: TRBV20-1
d_gene: -

CDR3aa: CASSWGNYLNTEAFF
CDR3nt: TGCGCCAGCAGCTGGGGGAACTACCTTAACACTGAAGCTTTCTTT
j_gene: TRBJ1-1
len: 15
abundance: many
v_gene: TRBV5-1
d_gene: -

CDR3aa: CASSLGGTGTYGYTF
CDR3nt: TGTGCCAGCAGCTTGGGTGGGACCGGGACCTATGGCTACACCTTC
j_gene: TRBJ1-2
len: 15
abundance: many
v_gene: TRBV5-4
d_gene: -

CDR3aa: CSAMGLATSYEQYF
CDR3nt: TGCAGTGCAATGGGACTAGCGACTTCCTACGAGCAGTACTTC
j_gene: TRBJ2-7
len: 14
abundance: many
v_gene: TRBV20-1
d_gene: TRBD2

CDR3aa: CASNLSPPANEKLFF
CDR3nt: TGTGCCAGCAATCTCAGCCCTCCGGCTAATGAAAAACTGTTTTTT
j_gene: TRBJ1-4
len: 15
abundance: many
v_gene: TRBV2
d_gene: -

CDR3aa: CASGLGDRGEQYF
CDR3nt: TGTGCTAGTGGTTTGGGGGACAGGGGCGAGCAGTACTTC
j_gene: TRBJ2-7
len: 13
abundance: -
v_gene: TRBV12-5
d_gene: TRBD1

CDR3aa: CSAPHGIYEQFF
CDR3nt: TGCAGTGCGCCCCATGGAATCTATGAGCAGTTCTTC
j_gene: TRBJ2-1
len: 12
abundance: many
v_gene: TRBV20-1
d_gene: -

CDR3aa: CASSYRASNTEAFF
CDR3nt: TGTGCCAGCAGTTACAGGGCATCGAACACTGAAGCTTTCTTT
j_gene: TRBJ1-1
len: 14
abundance: many
v_gene: TRBV12-3/TRBV12-4
d_gene: -

CDR3aa: CASSYSGIARINTDTQYF
CDR3nt: TGCGCCAGCAGCTATTCAGGAATCGCAAGAATAAACACAGATACGCAGTATTTT
j_gene: TRBJ2-3
len: 18
abundance: many
v_gene: TRBV5-1
d_gene: -

CDR3aa: CASSELGANVLTF
CDR3nt: TGTGCCAGCAGTGAACTTGGGGCCAACGTCCTGACTTTC
j_gene: TRBJ2-6
len: 13
abundance: many
v_gene: TRBV2
d_gene: -

CDR3aa: CASSFRQGQSYEQYF
CDR3nt: TGCGCCAGCAGCTTTAGACAGGGGCAATCCTACGAGCAGTACTTC
j_gene: TRBJ2-7
len: 15
abundance: many
v_gene: TRBV5-1
d_gene: TRBD1

CDR3aa: CASALERGASYEQYF
CDR3nt: TGCGCCAGCGCTCTGGAGCGGGGGGCCTCCTACGAGCAGTACTTC
j_gene: TRBJ2-7
len: 15
abundance: many
v_gene: TRBV5-1
d_gene: TRBD2

CDR3aa: CASSSNHLSGNTIYF
CDR3nt: TGCGCCAGCAGCTCGAATCACCTTTCTGGAAACACCATATATTTT
j_gene: TRBJ1-3
len: 15
abundance: many
v_gene: TRBV5-1
d_gene: -

CDR3aa: CAISESENEKLFF
CDR3nt: TGTGCCATCAGTGAATCGGAAAATGAAAAACTGTTTTTT
j_gene: TRBJ1-4
len: 13
abundance: many
v_gene: TRBV10-3
d_gene: -

CDR3aa: CASSQGQGNYEQYF
CDR3nt: TGCGCCAGCAGCCAGGGACAGGGGAACTACGAGCAGTACTTC
j_gene: TRBJ2-7
len: 14
abundance: many
v_gene: TRBV4-1
d_gene: TRBD1

CDR3aa: CSAERTSDYEQFF
CDR3nt: TGCAGTGCGGAGAGGACTAGCGACTATGAGCAGTTCTTC
j_gene: TRBJ2-1
len: 13
abundance: many
v_gene: TRBV20-1
d_gene: TRBD2

CDR3aa: CASSLLNTEAFF
CDR3nt: TGTGCCAGCAGCCTGCTGAACACTGAAGCTTTCTTT
j_gene: TRBJ1-1
len: 12
abundance: many
v_gene: TRBV3-1
d_gene: -

CDR3aa: CSAREAGRGEKLFF
CDR3nt: TGCAGTGCTAGAGAGGCAGGGAGGGGTGAAAAACTGTTTTTT
j_gene: TRBJ1-4
len: 14
abundance: many
v_gene: TRBV20-1
d_gene: -

CDR3aa: CASAGQATYEQYF
CDR3nt: TGCGCCAGCGCGGGACAGGCGACCTACGAGCAGTACTTC
j_gene: TRBJ2-7
len: 13
abundance: many
v_gene: TRBV5-1
d_gene: TRBD1

CDR3aa: CSASVTSGYGYTF
CDR3nt: TGCAGTGCCTCTGTGACGAGTGGGTATGGCTACACCTTC
j_gene: TRBJ1-2
len: 13
abundance: few
v_gene: TRBV20-1
d_gene: -

CDR3aa: CASSSTTGNVATFF
CDR3nt: TGCGCCAGCAGCTCTACTACAGGGAATGTTGCGACTTTCTTT
j_gene: TRBJ1-1
len: 14
abundance: many
v_gene: TRBV5-1
d_gene: -